This T cell receptor (beta chain) was profiled in a study of blood T cell repertoires in COVID-19. The wider study: PBMCs, B-cell-depleted T cells, or T cells provided the cDNA or gDNA that made up the material.

Here immunoSEQ multiplex PCR was the method, and the copy in TCRdb shows in-frame clones only, minus some. The repertoire consists of some 78,000 clones, with 70% to 90% occurring once and the leading ten covering 9.5% to 15%. Concerning this clone itself: Other DNA sequences in this sample translate to the same CDR3.

This clonotype originated in a man between 65 and 85 years old with active or convalescent COVID-19. The sample was peripheral blood.

This CDR3 reads CASSLMKQETQYF. CDR3 nucleotides: TGTGCCAGTAGCCTAATGAAGCAAGAGACCCAGTACTTC. This chain links TRBV7-2 with TRBJ2-5; no firm D call. This CDR3 is 13 amino acids long. V lost 9 bases, J lost 2 bases, and 13 bases lay in between. Per the germline V gene, CDR1 is SGHTA and CDR2 is FQGNSA.